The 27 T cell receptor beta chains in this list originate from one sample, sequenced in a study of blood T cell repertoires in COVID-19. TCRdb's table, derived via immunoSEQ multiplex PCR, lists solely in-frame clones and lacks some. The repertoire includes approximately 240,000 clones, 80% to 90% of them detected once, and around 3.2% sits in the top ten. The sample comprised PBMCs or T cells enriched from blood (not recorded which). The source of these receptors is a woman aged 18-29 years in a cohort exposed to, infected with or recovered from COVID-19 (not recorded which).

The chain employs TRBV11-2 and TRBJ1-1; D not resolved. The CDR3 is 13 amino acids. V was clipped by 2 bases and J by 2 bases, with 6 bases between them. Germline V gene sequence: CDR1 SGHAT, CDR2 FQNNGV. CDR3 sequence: CASSLPGNTEAFF. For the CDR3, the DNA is TGTGCCAGCAGCTTACCGGGAAACACTGAAGCTTTCTTT.

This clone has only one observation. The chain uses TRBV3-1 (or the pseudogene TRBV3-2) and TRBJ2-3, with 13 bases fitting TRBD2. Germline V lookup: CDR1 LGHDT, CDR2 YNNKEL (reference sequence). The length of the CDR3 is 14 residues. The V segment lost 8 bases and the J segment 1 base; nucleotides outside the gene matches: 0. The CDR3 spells CASGLAGGTDTQYF. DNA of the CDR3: TGTGCCAGCGGACTAGCGGGAGGCACAGATACGCAGTATTTT.

DNA for the CDR3: TGCGCCAGCAGCTTGGAGGGACAGGGGAAAAGCTACACCTTC. Its protein product is CASSLEGQGKSYTF. The chain is built from TRBV5-1 and TRBJ1-2, with TRBD1 identical over 10 bases. The ends lost 0 bases at V and 9 bases at J; junction bases unmatched: 5. Germline CDR1 is SGHRS and CDR2 is YFSETQ. The CDR3 contains 14 residues. The full variable domain, in which reference TRBV5-1 and TRBJ1-2 provide the parts outside the CDR3, is KAGVTQTPRYLIKTRGQQVTLSCSPISGHRSVSWYQQTPGQGLQFLFEYFSETQRNKGNFPGRFSGRQFSNSRSEMNVSTLELGDSALYLCASSLEGQGKSYTFGSGTRLTVV.

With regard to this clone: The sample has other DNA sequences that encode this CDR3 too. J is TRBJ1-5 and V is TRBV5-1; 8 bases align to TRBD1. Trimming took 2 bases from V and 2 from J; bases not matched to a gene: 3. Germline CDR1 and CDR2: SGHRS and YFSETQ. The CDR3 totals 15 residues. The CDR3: CASSLGQGGNQPQHF. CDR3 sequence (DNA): TGCGCCAGCAGCTTAGGACAGGGAGGCAATCAGCCCCAGCATTTT.

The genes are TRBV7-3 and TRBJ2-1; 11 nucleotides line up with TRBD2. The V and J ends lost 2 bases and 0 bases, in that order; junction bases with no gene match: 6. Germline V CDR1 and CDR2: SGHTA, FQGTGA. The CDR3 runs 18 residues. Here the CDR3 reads CASSLWSSGRNSYNEQFF. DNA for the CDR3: TGTGCCAGCAGCTTATGGTCTAGCGGGAGGAACTCCTACAATGAGCAGTTCTTC.

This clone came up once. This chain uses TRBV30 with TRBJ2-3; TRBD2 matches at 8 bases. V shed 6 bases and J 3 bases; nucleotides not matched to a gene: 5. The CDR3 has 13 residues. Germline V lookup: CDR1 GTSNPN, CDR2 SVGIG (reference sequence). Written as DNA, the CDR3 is TGTGCCTGTCATGGACTAGCAACAGATACGCAGTATTTT. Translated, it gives CACHGLATDTQYF.

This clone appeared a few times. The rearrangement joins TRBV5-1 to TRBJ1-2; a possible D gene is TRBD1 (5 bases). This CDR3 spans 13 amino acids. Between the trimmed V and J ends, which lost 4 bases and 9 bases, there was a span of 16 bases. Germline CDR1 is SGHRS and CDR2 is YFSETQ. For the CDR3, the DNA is TGCGCCAGCAGCGTCACGTCGGGGGGACGCTACACCTTC. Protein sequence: CASSVTSGGRYTF.

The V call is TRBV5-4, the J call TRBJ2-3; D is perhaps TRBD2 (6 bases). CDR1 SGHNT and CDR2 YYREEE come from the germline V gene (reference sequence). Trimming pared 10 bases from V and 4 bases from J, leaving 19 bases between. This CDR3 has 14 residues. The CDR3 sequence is CAGSEASDADTQYF. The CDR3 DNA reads TGTGCCGGGTCAGAGGCTAGCGATGCAGATACGCAGTATTTT.

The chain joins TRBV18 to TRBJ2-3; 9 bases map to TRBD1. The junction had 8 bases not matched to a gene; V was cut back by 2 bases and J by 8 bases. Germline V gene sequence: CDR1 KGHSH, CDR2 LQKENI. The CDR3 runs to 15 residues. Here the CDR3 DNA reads TGTGCCAGCTCACCAGGACAGGGGACCGGGCTTACGCAGTATTTT. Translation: CASSPGQGTGLTQYF.

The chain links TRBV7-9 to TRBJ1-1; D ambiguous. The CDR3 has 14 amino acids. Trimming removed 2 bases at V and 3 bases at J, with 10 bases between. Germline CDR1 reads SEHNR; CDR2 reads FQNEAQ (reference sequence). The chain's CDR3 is CASSLRESDTEAFF. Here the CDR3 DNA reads TGTGCCAGCAGCTTACGGGAAAGCGACACTGAAGCTTTCTTT.

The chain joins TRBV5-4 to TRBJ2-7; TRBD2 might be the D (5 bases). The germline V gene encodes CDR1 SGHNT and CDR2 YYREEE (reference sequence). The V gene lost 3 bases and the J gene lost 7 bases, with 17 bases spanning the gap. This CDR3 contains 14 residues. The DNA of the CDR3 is TGTGCCAGCAGCTCCATGACGGCGCCGGGGGAGCAGTACTTC. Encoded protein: CASSSMTAPGEQYF.

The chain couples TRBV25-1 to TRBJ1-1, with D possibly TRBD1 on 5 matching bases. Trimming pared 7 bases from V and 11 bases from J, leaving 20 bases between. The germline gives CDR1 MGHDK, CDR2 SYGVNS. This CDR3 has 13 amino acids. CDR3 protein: CASNQLPGGEAFF. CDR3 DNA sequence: TGTGCCAGCAACCAGTTGCCGGGGGGGGAGGCTTTCTTT.

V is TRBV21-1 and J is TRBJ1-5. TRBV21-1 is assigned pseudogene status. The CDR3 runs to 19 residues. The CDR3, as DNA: TGTGCCAGCAGCAAAGATCTCATTTTTCCCTCTATGCGCAATCAGCCCCAGCATTTT. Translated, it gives CASSKDLIFPSMRNQPQHF.

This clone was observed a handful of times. The CDR3 DNA follows: TGTGCCAGCAGTTCTGACAGCCGAGGCTACACCTTC. It yields the protein CASSSDSRGYTF. The rearrangement links TRBV12-3 or TRBV12-4 to TRBJ1-2, with D possibly being TRBD1 (5 bases). V shed 4 bases and J shed 8 bases, with 11 bases lying between them. This CDR3 is 12 amino acids long.

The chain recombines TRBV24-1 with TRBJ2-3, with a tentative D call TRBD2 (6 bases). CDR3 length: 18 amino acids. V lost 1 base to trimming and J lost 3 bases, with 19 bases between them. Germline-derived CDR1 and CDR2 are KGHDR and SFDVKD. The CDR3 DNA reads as TGTGCCACCAGTGATTTATCGGGATCCGGCGGGGTTACAGATACGCAGTATTTT. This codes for CATSDLSGSGGVTDTQYF.

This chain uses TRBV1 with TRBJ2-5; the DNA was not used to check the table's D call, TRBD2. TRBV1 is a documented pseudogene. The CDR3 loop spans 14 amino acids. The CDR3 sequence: CTSSQAGGQETQYF. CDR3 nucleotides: TGCACCAGCAGCCAAGCGGGGGGGCAAGAGACCCAGTACTTC.

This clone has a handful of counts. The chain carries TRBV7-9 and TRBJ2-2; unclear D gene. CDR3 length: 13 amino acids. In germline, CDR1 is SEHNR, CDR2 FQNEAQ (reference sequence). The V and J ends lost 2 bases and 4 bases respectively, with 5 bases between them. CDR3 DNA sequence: TGTGCCAGCAGCTTATATAGCACCGGGGAGCTGTTTTTT. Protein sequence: CASSLYSTGELFF.

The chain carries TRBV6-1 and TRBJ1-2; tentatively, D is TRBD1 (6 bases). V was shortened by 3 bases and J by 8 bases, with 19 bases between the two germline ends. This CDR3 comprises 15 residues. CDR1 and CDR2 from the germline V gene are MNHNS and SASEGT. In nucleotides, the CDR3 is TGTGCCAGCAGTGACGAGGGGGTTGGTCCGAGCGGCTACACCTTC. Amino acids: CASSDEGVGPSGYTF.

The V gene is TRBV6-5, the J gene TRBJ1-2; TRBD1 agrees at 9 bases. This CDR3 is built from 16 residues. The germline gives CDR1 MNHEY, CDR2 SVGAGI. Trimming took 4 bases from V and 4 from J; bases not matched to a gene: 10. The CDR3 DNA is TGTGCCAGCAGTTCGCCGGGACAGGGAACGACCTATGGCTACACCTTC. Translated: CASSSPGQGTTYGYTF.

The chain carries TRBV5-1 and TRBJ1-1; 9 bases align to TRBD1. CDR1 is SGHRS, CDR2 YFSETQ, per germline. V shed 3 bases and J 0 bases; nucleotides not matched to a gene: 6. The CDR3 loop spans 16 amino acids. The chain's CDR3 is CASSYSGTGMNTEAFF. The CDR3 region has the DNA TGCGCCAGCAGCTATTCGGGGACAGGGATGAACACTGAAGCTTTCTTT.

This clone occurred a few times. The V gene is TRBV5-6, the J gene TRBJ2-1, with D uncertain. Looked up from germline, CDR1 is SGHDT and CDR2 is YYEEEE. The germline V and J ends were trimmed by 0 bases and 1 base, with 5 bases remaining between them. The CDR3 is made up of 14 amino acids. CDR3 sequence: CASSLGRSYNEQFF. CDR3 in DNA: TGTGCCAGCAGCTTGGGTAGATCCTACAATGAGCAGTTCTTC.

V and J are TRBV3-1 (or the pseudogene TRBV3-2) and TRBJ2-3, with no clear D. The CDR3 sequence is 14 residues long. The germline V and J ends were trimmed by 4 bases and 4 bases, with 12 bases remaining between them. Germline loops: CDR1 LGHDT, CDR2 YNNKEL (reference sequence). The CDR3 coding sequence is TGTGCCAGCAGCCGGCCCTTACGGGCAGATACGCAGTATTTT. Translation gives CASSRPLRADTQYF.

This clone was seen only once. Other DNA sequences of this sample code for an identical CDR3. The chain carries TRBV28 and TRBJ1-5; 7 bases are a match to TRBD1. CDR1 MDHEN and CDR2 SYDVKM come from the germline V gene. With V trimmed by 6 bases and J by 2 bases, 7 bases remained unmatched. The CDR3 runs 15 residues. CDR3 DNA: TGTGCCAGCAGCTCAAGGGGGCTAGGCAATCAGCCCCAGCATTTT. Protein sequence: CASSSRGLGNQPQHF.

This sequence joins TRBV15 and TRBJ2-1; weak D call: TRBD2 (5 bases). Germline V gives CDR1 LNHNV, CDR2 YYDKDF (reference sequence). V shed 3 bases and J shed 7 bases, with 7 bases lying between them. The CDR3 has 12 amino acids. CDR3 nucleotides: TGTGCCACCAGCAGGGGGAGAAATGAGCAGTTCTTC. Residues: CATSRGRNEQFF.

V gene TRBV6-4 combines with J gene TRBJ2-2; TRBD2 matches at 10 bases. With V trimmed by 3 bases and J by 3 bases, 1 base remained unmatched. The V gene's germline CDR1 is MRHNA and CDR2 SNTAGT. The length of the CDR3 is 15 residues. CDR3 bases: TGTGCCAGCAGTGAGCTAGCGGGAGACACCGGGGAGCTGTTTTTT. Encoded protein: CASSELAGDTGELFF.

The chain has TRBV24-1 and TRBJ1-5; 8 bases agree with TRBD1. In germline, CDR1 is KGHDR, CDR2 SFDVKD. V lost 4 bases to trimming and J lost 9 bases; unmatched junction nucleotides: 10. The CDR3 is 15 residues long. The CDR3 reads CATSDSGGSVGPQHF. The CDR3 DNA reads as TGTGCCACCAGTGACTCAGGGGGCTCAGTGGGGCCCCAGCATTTT.

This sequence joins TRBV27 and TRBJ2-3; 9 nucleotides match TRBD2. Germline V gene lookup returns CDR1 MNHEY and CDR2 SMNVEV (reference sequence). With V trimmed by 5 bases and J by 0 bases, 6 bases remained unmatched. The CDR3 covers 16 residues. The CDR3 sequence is CASSPLAGASTDTQYF. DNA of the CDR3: TGTGCCAGCAGTCCCTTAGCGGGGGCAAGCACAGATACGCAGTATTTT.